The 18 T cell receptor beta chains reported below all come from one sample, sequenced in a study of T cells in Graves' hyperthyroidism and ophthalmopathy (dated 2019 in TCRdb). The library was obtained by multiplex PCR. Sequenced using an Illumina HiSeq 2000. The TCR beta CDR3 regions were amplified from the RNA transcripts. The first round of RT-PCR for the TCR CDR3 was performed with the HTBI primer set and the Qiagen OneStep RT-PCR kit. The raw public reads went through TCRdb reprocessing: fastp at Q25, MiXCR clone calling, in-frame beta chains kept. Under each unique CDR3 protein, matching rows form one entry showing the most common genes and DNA. In this sample the table shows roughly 500,000 distinct CDR3 sequences, roughly 46% of which occur a single time. The ten largest make up roughly 20% of the sample. Sequencing was performed on peripheral blood or thyroid tissue (not recorded which). These receptors originate from an adult woman with Graves' disease, either hyperthyroidism or ophthalmopathy (not recorded which).

This clonotype has a single count. V usage is TRBV7-9 and J usage is TRBJ1-1; perhaps TRBD1 as D (5 bases). CDR3 length: 14 amino acids. V lost 1 base, J lost 4 bases, and 10 bases lay in between. Germline lookup yields CDR1 SEHNR and CDR2 FQNEAQ (reference sequence). The CDR3 sequence is CASSLDGGSTEAFF. Written as DNA, the CDR3 is TGTGCCAGCAGCTTAGATGGGGGTAGCACTGAAGCTTTCTTT.

The chain recombines TRBV6-2 or TRBV6-3 with TRBJ1-1; D not certain. Germline loops: CDR1 MNHEY, CDR2 SVGEGT. The CDR3 has 11 amino acids. Trimming cost V 5 bases and J 8 bases, with 9 bases left between them. CDR3 residues: CASSPEIEAFF. CDR3 sequence (DNA): TGTGCCAGCAGTCCAGAGATCGAAGCTTTCTTT.

This clonotype was seen a few times. This chain uses TRBV24-1 with TRBJ2-5; 8 positions match TRBD2. Germline V gives CDR1 KGHDR, CDR2 SFDVKD. There are 15 residues in the CDR3. V shed 6 bases and J 4 bases; nucleotides not matched to a gene: 9. CDR3 residues: CATSRSSGSGETQYF. In DNA form, the CDR3 reads TGTGCCACCAGTCGCAGCAGCGGGAGTGGAGAGACCCAGTACTTC.

The genes are TRBV29-1 and TRBJ2-7, with 9 bases identical to TRBD1. Germline V CDR1 and CDR2: SQVTM, ANQGSEA. Losses at the gene ends were 5 bases for V and 6 bases for J; bases not matched to a gene: 8. The CDR3 runs 13 residues. The CDR3 is CSVTGTGWGEQYF. The CDR3 DNA reads as TGCAGCGTTACCGGGACAGGGTGGGGCGAGCAGTACTTC.

This clonotype appeared many times. V and J are TRBV2 and TRBJ2-5, with 8 bases lining up with TRBD1. From germline, CDR1 is SNHLY and CDR2 FYNNEI. The CDR3 contains 13 residues. J gave up 3 bases and V 6 bases, and 3 bases lay outside the gene matches. DNA for the CDR3: TGTGCCAGCAGGGTGACAGGGGAAGAGACCCAGTACTTC. The encoded protein is CASRVTGEETQYF. Complete variable domain (other parts from reference TRBV2 and TRBJ2-5): EPEVTQTPSHQVTQMGQEVILRCVPISNHLYFYWYRQILGQKVEFLVSFYNNEISEKSEIFDDQFSVERPDGSNFTLKIRSTKLEDSAMYFCASRVTGEETQYFGPGTRLLVL.

The sample holds many counts of this clonotype. The chain carries TRBV3-1 and TRBJ2-2, with TRBD2 matching over 12 bases. The germline CDR1 and CDR2 sequences are LGHDT and YNNKEL (reference sequence). CDR3 length equals 15 residues. Germline trimming cut 6 bases from V and 3 bases from J; bases unmatched to any gene: 2. CDR3 loop: CASRRTSGDTGELFF. CDR3 DNA: TGTGCCAGCAGGCGGACTAGCGGGGACACCGGGGAGCTGTTTTTT. Full variable domain (remainder filled in from reference TRBV3-1 and TRBJ2-2): DTAVSQTPKYLVTQMGNDKSIKCEQNLGHDTMYWYKQDSKKFLKIMFSYNNKELIINETVPNRFSPKSPDKAHLNLHINSLELGDSAVYFCASRRTSGDTGELFFGEGSRLTVL.

Notes on this clonotype: A much larger clone differs from this one at a single base, so this may be a read error. J is TRBJ2-7 and V is TRBV6-1; D assignment may be TRBD1 or TRBD2 (5 bases each). The V end was cut by 6 bases, the J end by 6 bases, with 21 bases between. Germline lookup yields CDR1 MNHNS and CDR2 SASEGT. This CDR3 region has 15 residues. DNA for the CDR3: TGTGCCAGCAGCTCCGGGACCTTCGACGGGGCCGAGCAGTACTTC. This gives the protein CASSSGTFDGAEQYF.

This rearrangement joins TRBV7-9 to TRBJ1-1, with D unclear. The CDR3 contains 18 residues. V lost 6 bases and J 5 bases, leaving 28 bases between the germline ends. Germline V lookup: CDR1 SEHNR, CDR2 FQNEAQ (reference sequence). This CDR3 is CASSARRDEPPGFTEAFF. DNA of the CDR3: TGTGCCAGCAGTGCTAGGCGTGACGAACCCCCGGGTTTTACTGAAGCTTTCTTT.

There are many counts of this clonotype. V is TRBV6-1 and J is TRBJ1-3; tentatively, D is TRBD1 (6 bases). The CDR3 is made up of 14 amino acids. V gave up 3 bases and J gave up 4 bases, with 10 bases separating them. Looked up from germline, CDR1 is MNHNS and CDR2 is SASEGT. The CDR3 DNA sequence: TGTGCCAGCAGTGACAGGGGCTGGGGAAACACCATATATTTT. It translates to CASSDRGWGNTIYF.

This clonotype was picked up many times. This chain joins TRBV19 and TRBJ1-1; weak D call: TRBD1 (5 bases). Between the trimmed V and J ends, which lost 5 bases and 1 base, there was a span of 14 bases. There are 15 residues in the CDR3. CDR1 and CDR2 (germline): LNHDA, SQIVND (reference sequence). This CDR3 reads CASSPLVGGNTEAFF. The CDR3 DNA sequence: TGTGCCAGTAGTCCTCTCGTGGGGGGGAACACTGAAGCTTTCTTT.

This clonotype occurred once. The V and J genes are TRBV5-1 and TRBJ1-2; the match to TRBD1 covers 7 bases. The V gene end was trimmed by 1 base and the J gene end by 7 bases; junction bases not matched to a gene: 13. CDR3 length: 16 residues. From germline, CDR1 is SGHRS and CDR2 YFSETQ. CDR3 in DNA: TGCGCCAGCAGCTTGTGGTCAGGGGGTCTGTCATCTGGCTACACCTTC. Residues: CASSLWSGGLSSGYTF.

This clonotype was counted at least ten times. V usage is TRBV7-9 and J usage is TRBJ2-7, with D unclear. With 5 bases removed from V and 2 bases from J, the gap between germline ends came to 13 bases. The CDR3 is 14 residues long. Germline V gene sequence: CDR1 SEHNR, CDR2 FQNEAQ (reference sequence). CDR3 in amino acids: CASSHPFYPYEQYF. CDR3 bases: TGTGCCAGCAGCCACCCATTTTACCCCTACGAGCAGTACTTC.

This clonotype was detected ten times or more. V gene TRBV20-1 combines with J gene TRBJ1-5; D might be TRBD1 (5 bases). The CDR3 extends over 13 amino acids. V was trimmed by 3 bases and J by 7 bases, leaving 13 bases between them. Germline V gene sequence: CDR1 DFQATT, CDR2 SNEGSKA (reference sequence). CDR3 in amino acids: CSASGGMEQPQHF. The CDR3 DNA reads TGCAGTGCTAGTGGGGGGATGGAGCAGCCCCAGCATTTT.

This clonotype was counted many times. The gene calls are TRBV12-3 or TRBV12-4 and TRBJ1-4; D perhaps matches TRBD1 (6 bases). CDR3 size: 18 residues. V was trimmed by 9 bases and J by 1 base, leaving 24 bases between them. CDR3 coding DNA: TGTGCCAGTCGCCCCAGGGGCAGAGCTCTGAGAACTAATGAAAAACTGTTTTTT. Translating gives CASRPRGRALRTNEKLFF.

This sequence joins TRBV29-1 and TRBJ1-2, with no clear D. Germline V gene data show CDR1 as SQVTM and CDR2 as ANQGSEA. Trimming left V 4 bases short and J 4 bases short, with 10 bases between. The CDR3 is made up of 12 amino acids. In nucleotides, the CDR3 is TGCAGCGTTGTTGGGAGGTTCTATGGCTACACCTTC. Residues: CSVVGRFYGYTF.

This chain joins TRBV2 and TRBJ1-2; D not certain. CDR3 length: 14 amino acids. Germline lookup yields CDR1 SNHLY and CDR2 FYNNEI. V was shortened by 5 bases and J by 3 bases, with 13 bases between the two germline ends. The CDR3 protein is CASSTSPLDYGYTF. In nucleotides, the CDR3 is TGTGCCAGCAGTACGAGCCCTCTTGACTATGGCTACACCTTC.

The CDR3 loop is CASSLVAGLRTDTQYF. The CDR3 DNA is TGTGCCAGCAGCTTAGTCGCGGGATTGCGCACAGATACGCAGTATTTT. The V and J genes are TRBV7-8 and TRBJ2-3; the D gene is possibly TRBD2 (6 bases). Germline V CDR1 and CDR2: SGHVS, FQNEAQ. The CDR3 is 16 residues long. V lost 1 base and J lost 1, with 12 bases in between.

This clonotype was counted ten times or more. This chain uses TRBV5-1 with TRBJ1-6, with 8 bases fitting TRBD1. CDR1 and CDR2 from the germline V gene are SGHRS and YFSETQ. The CDR3 runs to 17 residues. With 0 bases clipped from V and 7 bases from J, the junction kept 9 bases outside the gene matches. CDR3 in DNA: TGCGCCAGCAGCTTGGCCCCAGGGGGCATTTACAATTCACCCCTCCACTTT. Encoded protein: CASSLAPGGIYNSPLHF.